What follows is one T cell receptor beta chain and its context. Its antigen is not identified. Preparation of the TCRbeta library was carried out with unique molecular identifiers. TCRdb reprocessed the PCR reads with MiXCR, giving one entry per CDR3 protein. The sample lists around 490,000 distinct CDR3 sequences; 9.5% to 12% were seen once. This CDR3 comprises 17 residues. With V trimmed by 1 base and J by 2 bases, 7 bases remained unmatched. Per germline, CDR1 LGHNA and CDR2 YSLEER. These data are taken from a study of T-cell reconstitution after alpha-beta-depleted transplantation in children. Study-level results: It was reported that alpha-beta T cells came from several hundred expanded graft clones (about two months after transplant). Diversity and T-cell counts at one year after transplant derived mostly from new T cells.

This receptor was taken from a female patient under 10 years old who had a stem cell transplant for aplastic anemia, so the T cells may come from the graft donor. The sequences come from PBMCs, mostly from graft donor cells, collected 180 days after TCRalphabeta/CD19-depleted stem cell transplant. This chain links TRBV4-3 with TRBJ2-3; 9 bases are a match to TRBD1. Here the CDR3 DNA reads TGCGCCAGCAGCCAAGTCCCGACAGGGGGTTTCACAGATACGCAGTATTTT. This sequence encodes CASSQVPTGGFTDTQYF.